This T cell receptor (beta chain) was sequenced during a study of blood T cells in healthy people across ages. The CDR3 runs to 12 residues. Trimming removed 6 bases from V and 3 bases from J, with 9 bases in between. Germline V gives CDR1 KGHSH, CDR2 LQKENI. A sample-barcoded 5' primer and a J-beta primer mix were used in a second PCR of roughly 6 to 12 cycles. TCRdb reanalysed the 5' RACE reads using MiXCR and keeps one entry per CDR3 protein. Of 600,000 or so distinct CDR3 sequences listed, approximately 30% are singletons. This clonotype appeared a single time. The CDR3 ends on some other residue instead of the conserved phenylalanine or tryptophan, so this is likely a read error.

Sequenced sample: blood. The chain has TRBV18 and TRBJ2-7, with a possible D match to TRBD1 (5 bases). The TCR was taken from an elderly woman in good health. CDR3 amino acids: CASSQGNYEQYL. DNA of the CDR3: TGTGCCAGCTCCCAGGGCAACTACGAGCAGTACCTC.